These 24 T cell receptor beta chains came from one sample sequenced in a study of blood T cell repertoires in COVID-19. Data came from immunoSEQ multiplex PCR; TCRdb stores just in-frame clones and leaves some out. The sample includes around 30,000 clones, around 90% seen only once; the top ten take 13%. Sequencing input: peripheral blood. The receptors here all came from a man between 65 and 80 years old with active COVID-19.

The chain carries TRBV6-2 or TRBV6-3 and TRBJ2-1, with D perhaps TRBD2 (6 bases). There are 15 residues in the CDR3. V gave up 6 bases and J gave up 7 bases, with 19 bases separating them. CDR1 is MNHEY and CDR2 is SVGEGT in the germline V gene. CDR3 DNA: TGTGCCAGCAGCCGCCGGGACTGGGGGGTGAATGAGCAGTTCTTC. Translating gives CASSRRDWGVNEQFF.

CDR3: CASSPVAGRGEQFF. The CDR3 DNA reads as TGTGCCAGCTCACCAGTGGCCGGACGGGGTGAGCAGTTCTTC. The chain uses TRBV18 and TRBJ2-1; tentative D call: TRBD2 (5 bases). The ends were cut back, 2 bases at V and 9 bases at J, with 14 bases in the middle. The CDR3 covers 14 residues. The germline V gene encodes CDR1 KGHSH and CDR2 LQKENI.

The chain combines TRBV6-5 with TRBJ2-5, with D hard to call. Germline assignment: CDR1 MNHEY and CDR2 SVGAGI. Trimming left V 7 bases short and J 3 bases short, with 3 bases between. The CDR3 covers 10 residues. CDR3 nucleotides: TGTGCCAGCACAGAAGAGACCCAGTACTTC. Protein product: CASTEETQYF.

Written as DNA, the CDR3 is TGCGCCAGCAGTGAGGACAGCATGAACACTGAAGCTTTCTTT. Amino acid sequence: CASSEDSMNTEAFF. This chain links TRBV10-2 with TRBJ1-1; the D gene is possibly TRBD1 (5 bases). Trimming took off 2 bases at V and 0 bases at J, with 7 bases between the two ends. The germline CDR1 and CDR2 sequences are WSHSY and SAAADI. The CDR3 sequence is 14 residues long.

Relative to its sample, this clone is medium-sized. Within the sample, other DNA sequences also encode this same CDR3. The CDR3 is CASSSASGRTDTQYF. The CDR3 nucleotides read TGTGCCAGTAGTTCGGCTAGCGGGCGCACAGATACGCAGTATTTT. This rearrangement joins TRBV19 to TRBJ2-3; TRBD2 matches 8 bases. Per the germline V gene, CDR1 is LNHDA and CDR2 is SQIVND (reference sequence). With V trimmed by 5 bases and J by 1 base, 5 bases remained unmatched. This CDR3 region has 15 residues.

This sequence joins TRBV28 and TRBJ2-7; possible D gene TRBD1, 8 bases. This CDR3 is 15 amino acids long. V lost 5 bases and J 2 bases, leaving 16 bases between the germline ends. The germline gives CDR1 MDHEN, CDR2 SYDVKM. The CDR3 region is CASSSGTGSTYEQYF. CDR3 nucleotides: TGTGCCAGCAGTAGCGGGACAGGTTCTACCTACGAGCAGTACTTC.

The rearrangement links TRBV9 to TRBJ2-3; 9 nucleotides agree with TRBD2. Trimming took 2 bases from V and 0 from J; bases not matched to a gene: 4. CDR1 and CDR2 from the germline V gene are SGDLS and YYNGEE. This CDR3 region has 16 residues. The CDR3 coding sequence is TGTGCCAGCAGCGTCCTCGCGGGAGGGAGCACAGATACGCAGTATTTT. It codes for CASSVLAGGSTDTQYF.

V gene TRBV11-2 combines with J gene TRBJ2-7, with a possible D match to TRBD1 (6 bases). Trimming shortened V by 5 bases and J by 7 bases, and 12 bases separated the two germline ends. This CDR3 region has 12 residues. Germline V gene sequence: CDR1 SGHAT, CDR2 FQNNGV. The DNA of the CDR3 is TGTGCCAGCAGCCTAGGGGACACAGAGCAGTACTTC. The encoded protein is CASSLGDTEQYF. Using reference TRBV11-2 and TRBJ2-7 for the parts outside the CDR3, the full variable domain is EAGVAQSPRYKIIEKRQSVAFWCNPISGHATLYWYQQILGQGPKLLIQFQNNGVVDDSQLPKDRFSAERLKGVDSTLKIQPAKLEDSAVYLCASSLGDTEQYFGPGTRLTVT.

The V call is TRBV5-5, the J call TRBJ1-1; D is undetermined. The CDR3 length is 17 residues. V shed 4 bases and J shed 3 bases, with 22 bases lying between them. CDR1 is SGHKS, CDR2 YYEKEE, per germline (reference sequence). DNA of the CDR3: TGTGCCAGCAGCGCGGACGTCGGGGTTGGTAGTGACACTGAAGCTTTCTTT. Protein product: CASSADVGVGSDTEAFF.

The rearrangement links TRBV5-5 to TRBJ2-7; no clear D. Looked up from germline, CDR1 is SGHKS and CDR2 is YYEKEE (reference sequence). V was clipped by 2 bases and J by 4 bases, with 10 bases between them. The CDR3 is 13 amino acids. The CDR3 bases are TGTGCCAGCAGCTTCATGGGCCCGTACGAGCAGTACTTC. This translates into CASSFMGPYEQYF.

This chain connects TRBV19 to TRBJ2-5; D may be TRBD2 (6 bases). This CDR3 is built from 12 residues. Germline lookup yields CDR1 LNHDA and CDR2 SQIVND (reference sequence). Trimming pared 5 bases from V and 9 bases from J, leaving 13 bases between. The CDR3 region is CASSGGGDAQYF. The CDR3 nucleotides read TGTGCCAGTAGTGGAGGAGGGGACGCCCAGTACTTC.

The chain joins TRBV5-4 to TRBJ2-1; 12 nucleotides match TRBD2. Germline V lookup: CDR1 SGHNT, CDR2 YYREEE (reference sequence). This CDR3 is 16 amino acids long. J lost 6 bases, V lost 4 bases, and 8 bases had no gene match. The CDR3 protein is CASSPSGLAGGNEQFF. For the CDR3, the DNA is TGTGCCAGCAGCCCGTCGGGACTAGCGGGCGGCAATGAGCAGTTCTTC.

The gene calls are TRBV5-6 and TRBJ2-7; D may be TRBD1 (5 bases). From germline, CDR1 is SGHDT and CDR2 YYEEEE. Between the trimmed V and J ends, which lost 0 bases and 5 bases, there was a span of 15 bases. CDR3 length: 15 amino acids. The CDR3 DNA reads TGTGCCAGCAGCTTGGTGGACATCGCGGCGGACGAGCAGTACTTC. Translation gives CASSLVDIAADEQYF. Based on the CDR3 plus reference TRBV5-6 and TRBJ2-7, the full variable domain is DAGVTQSPTHLIKTRGQQVTLRCSPKSGHDTVSWYQQALGQGPQFIFQYYEEEERQRGNFPDRFSGHQFPNYSSELNVNALLLGDSALYLCASSLVDIAADEQYFGPGTRLTVT.

V and J are TRBV19 and TRBJ1-2; D unclear. Trimming took 8 bases from V and 4 from J, leaving 17 bases between them. Germline V gives CDR1 LNHDA, CDR2 SQIVND (reference sequence). This CDR3 has 14 amino acids. Here the CDR3 DNA reads TGTGCCAGTCGAAACAGCGGACGGTCCTATGGCTACACCTTC. Its translation is CASRNSGRSYGYTF.

The chain joins TRBV29-1 to TRBJ2-1; weak D call: TRBD1 (6 bases). The CDR3 contains 17 residues. The V end lost 7 bases, the J end lost 5 bases, and 27 bases lay between the germline ends. The V gene's germline CDR1 is SQVTM and CDR2 ANQGSEA. CDR3 residues: CSGRARQGNPDHNEQFF. In DNA, the CDR3 is TGCAGCGGCAGGGCACGCCAGGGGAATCCAGACCACAATGAGCAGTTCTTC.

This rearrangement joins TRBV7-9 to TRBJ2-3; D is possibly TRBD1 (5 bases). This CDR3 is built from 13 residues. CDR1 and CDR2 (germline): SEHNR, FQNEAQ (reference sequence). V was shortened by 2 bases and J by 4 bases, with 7 bases between the two germline ends. The CDR3 DNA sequence: TGTGCCAGCAGCTTAAGGGGCGCAGATACGCAGTATTTT. Translated: CASSLRGADTQYF.

CDR3 region: CSARVRGSLNTEAFF. Written as DNA, the CDR3 is TGCAGTGCTCGTGTCAGGGGCTCTTTGAACACTGAAGCTTTCTTT. The V gene is TRBV20-1, the J gene TRBJ1-1; maybe TRBD1 (6 bases). In germline, CDR1 is DFQATT, CDR2 SNEGSKA (reference sequence). The germline V and J ends were trimmed by 5 bases and 0 bases, with 16 bases remaining between them. The CDR3 runs 15 residues.

The chain recombines TRBV27 with TRBJ2-7; 8 positions agree with TRBD1. The germline CDR1 and CDR2 sequences are MNHEY and SMNVEV (reference sequence). V gave up 6 bases and J gave up 2 bases; unmatched junction bases: 9. This CDR3 is 15 amino acids long. CDR3 DNA: TGTGCCAGCAGGAGACTGACAGGGGACCCCTACGAGCAGTACTTC. Protein product: CASRRLTGDPYEQYF.

In DNA, the CDR3 is TGTGCCGGACACTCTAATGAAAAACTGTTTTTT. It specifies CAGHSNEKLFF. V and J are TRBV5-4 and TRBJ1-4; possibly TRBD1 for D (5 bases). The CDR3 is 11 amino acids. V was cut by 10 bases and J by 3 bases, with 7 bases left in between. From germline, CDR1 is SGHNT and CDR2 YYREEE (reference sequence).

Concerning this clone: At one end, the junction sequence differs from germline, possibly due to a read error. The chain's CDR3 is CASGGGGGDRTDF. The CDR3 nucleotides read TGTGCCAGCGGGGGGGGAGGCGGAGATCGGACGGACTTC. The chain carries TRBV2 and TRBJ2-7; 7 positions agree with TRBD2. The CDR3 sequence is 13 residues long. Germline V gene sequence: CDR1 SNHLY, CDR2 FYNNEI.

The J gene is TRBJ2-5, the V gene TRBV3-1 (or the pseudogene TRBV3-2); 7 bases align to TRBD2. The germline gives CDR1 LGHDT, CDR2 YNNKEL (reference sequence). The CDR3 has 15 residues. Trimming at V came to 3 bases and at J to 5 bases, leaving 9 bases not matched to a gene. The CDR3 loop is CASSHRAGTRETQYF. In DNA form, the CDR3 reads TGTGCCAGCAGCCACAGAGCGGGAACGAGGGAGACCCAGTACTTC.

The chain uses TRBV7-8 and TRBJ2-7, with D possibly TRBD1 on 5 matching bases. The CDR3 loop spans 13 amino acids. CDR1 is SGHVS and CDR2 is FQNEAQ in the germline V gene. V was clipped by 1 base and J by 3 bases, with 7 bases between them. CDR3 loop: CASSLGGFYEQYF. The DNA of the CDR3 is TGTGCCAGCAGCTTAGGGGGCTTCTACGAGCAGTACTTC.

The J gene is TRBJ2-1, the V gene TRBV27, with 7 bases lining up with TRBD1. Germline trimming cut 6 bases from V and 2 bases from J; bases unmatched to any gene: 4. Germline loops: CDR1 MNHEY, CDR2 SMNVEV (reference sequence). CDR3 length equals 14 residues. This chain's CDR3 is CASSPGQTYNEQFF. CDR3 coding DNA: TGTGCCAGCAGCCCGGGACAGACCTACAATGAGCAGTTCTTC.

The chain has TRBV6-5 and TRBJ2-3, with D uncertain. CDR1 and CDR2 from the germline V gene are MNHEY and SVGAGI. The germline V and J ends were trimmed by 6 bases and 2 bases, with 9 bases remaining between them. The CDR3 sequence is 13 residues long. CDR3 region: CASRGSSTDTQYF. CDR3 bases: TGTGCCAGCAGGGGTAGCTCCACAGATACGCAGTATTTT.